The entry that follows covers one T cell receptor beta chain sequence. The target antigen is unknown. The sample belongs to a study of T cell responses to AZD1222 COVID-19 vaccine. Method: immunoSEQ multiplex PCR; TCRdb's copy keeps in-frame clones and lacks some. The top ten hold about 3.7% of the sample, which has roughly 140,000 clones, approximately 90% seen once. V lost 2 bases and J 4 bases, leaving 11 bases between the germline ends. This CDR3 is 14 amino acids long. The V gene's germline CDR1 is LGHNA and CDR2 YSLEER. Study-wide results and caveats: Increased Spike-specific TCR breadth and depth were observed after two AZD1222 doses. Baseline antibody screening turned up just six seropositive AZD1222 recipients. Mostly white British, mostly female donors; authors suggested clonal diversity may be underestimated.

Sequencing used peripheral blood, obtained on day 0 of MenACWY control vaccination. The receptor comes from an adult in good health. This chain joins TRBV4-3 and TRBJ1-1; D remains unclear. The CDR3, as DNA: TGCGCCAGCAGCCAAATCTTAGCAGGCACTGAAGCTTTCTTT. It translates to CASSQILAGTEAFF.